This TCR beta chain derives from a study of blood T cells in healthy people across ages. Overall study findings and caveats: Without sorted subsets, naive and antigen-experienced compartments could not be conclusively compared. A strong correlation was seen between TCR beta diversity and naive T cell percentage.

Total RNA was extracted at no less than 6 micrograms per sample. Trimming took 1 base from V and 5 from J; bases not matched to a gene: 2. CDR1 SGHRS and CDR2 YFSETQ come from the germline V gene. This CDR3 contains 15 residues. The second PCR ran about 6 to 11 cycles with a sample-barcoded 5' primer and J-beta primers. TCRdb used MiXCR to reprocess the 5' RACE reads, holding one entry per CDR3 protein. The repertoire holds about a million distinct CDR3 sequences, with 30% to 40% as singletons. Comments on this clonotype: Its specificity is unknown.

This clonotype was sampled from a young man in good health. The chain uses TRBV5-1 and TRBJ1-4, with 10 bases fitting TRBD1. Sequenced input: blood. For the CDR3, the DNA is TGCGCCAGCAGCTTGCGGACAGGGGGGAATGAAAAACTGTTTTTT. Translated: CASSLRTGGNEKLFF.